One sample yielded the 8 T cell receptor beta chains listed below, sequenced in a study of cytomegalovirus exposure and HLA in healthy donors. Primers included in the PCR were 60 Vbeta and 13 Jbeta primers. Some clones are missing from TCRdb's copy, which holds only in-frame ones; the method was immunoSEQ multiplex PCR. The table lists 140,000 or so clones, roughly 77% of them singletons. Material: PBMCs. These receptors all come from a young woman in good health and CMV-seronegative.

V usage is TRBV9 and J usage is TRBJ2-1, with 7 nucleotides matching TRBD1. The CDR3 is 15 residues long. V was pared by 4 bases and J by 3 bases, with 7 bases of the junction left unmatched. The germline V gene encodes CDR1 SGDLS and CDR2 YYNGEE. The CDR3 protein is CASSTGVIGYNEQFF. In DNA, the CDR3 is TGTGCCAGCAGCACAGGGGTTATTGGCTACAATGAGCAGTTCTTC. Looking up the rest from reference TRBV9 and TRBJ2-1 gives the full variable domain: DSGVTQTPKHLITATGQRVTLRCSPRSGDLSVYWYQQSLDQGLQFLIQYYNGEERAKGNILERFSAQQFPDLHSELNLSSLELGDSALYFCASSTGVIGYNEQFFGPGTRLTVL.

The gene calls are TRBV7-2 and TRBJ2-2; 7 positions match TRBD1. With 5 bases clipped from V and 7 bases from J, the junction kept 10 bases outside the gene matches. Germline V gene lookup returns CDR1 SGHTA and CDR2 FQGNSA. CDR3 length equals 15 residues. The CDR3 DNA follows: TGTGCCAGCAGCCGACAGGGTTTGGATGGCGGGGAGCTGTTTTTT. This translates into CASSRQGLDGGELFF.

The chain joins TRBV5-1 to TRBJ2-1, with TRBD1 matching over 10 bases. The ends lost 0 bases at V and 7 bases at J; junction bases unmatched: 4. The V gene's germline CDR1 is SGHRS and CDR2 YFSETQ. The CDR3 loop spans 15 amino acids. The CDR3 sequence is CASSLGTGGLNEQFF. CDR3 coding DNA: TGCGCCAGCAGCTTGGGGACAGGGGGGTTGAATGAGCAGTTCTTC.

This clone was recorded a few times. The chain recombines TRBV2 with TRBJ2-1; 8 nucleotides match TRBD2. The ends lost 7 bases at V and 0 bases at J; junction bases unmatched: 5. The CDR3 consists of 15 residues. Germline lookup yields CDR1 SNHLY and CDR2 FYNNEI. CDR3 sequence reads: CASTRLANSYNEQFF. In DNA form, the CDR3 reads TGTGCCAGCACACGACTAGCGAACTCCTACAATGAGCAGTTCTTC.

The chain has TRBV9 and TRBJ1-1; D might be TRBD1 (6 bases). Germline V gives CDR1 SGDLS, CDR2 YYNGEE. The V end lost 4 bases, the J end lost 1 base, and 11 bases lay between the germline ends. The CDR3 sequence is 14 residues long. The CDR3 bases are TGTGCCAGCAGCCTAACGACAGGGAACACTGAAGCTTTCTTT. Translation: CASSLTTGNTEAFF. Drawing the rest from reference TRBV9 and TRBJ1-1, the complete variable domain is DSGVTQTPKHLITATGQRVTLRCSPRSGDLSVYWYQQSLDQGLQFLIQYYNGEERAKGNILERFSAQQFPDLHSELNLSSLELGDSALYFCASSLTTGNTEAFFGQGTRLTVV.

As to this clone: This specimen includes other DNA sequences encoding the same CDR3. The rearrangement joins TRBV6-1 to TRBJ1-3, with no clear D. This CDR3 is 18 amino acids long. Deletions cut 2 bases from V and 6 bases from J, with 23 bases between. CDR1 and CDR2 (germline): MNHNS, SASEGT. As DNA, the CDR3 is TGTGCCAGCAGTGAACGCCGAATGGGGAGCCGGGTGGAAAACACCATATATTTT. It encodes CASSERRMGSRVENTIYF.

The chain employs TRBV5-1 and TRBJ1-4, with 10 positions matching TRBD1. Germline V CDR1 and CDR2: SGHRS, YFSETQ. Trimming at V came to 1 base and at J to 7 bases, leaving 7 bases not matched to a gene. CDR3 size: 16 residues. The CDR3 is CASSLLRGTGAEKLFF. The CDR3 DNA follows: TGCGCCAGCAGCTTGCTTCGAGGGACAGGGGCTGAAAAACTGTTTTTT.

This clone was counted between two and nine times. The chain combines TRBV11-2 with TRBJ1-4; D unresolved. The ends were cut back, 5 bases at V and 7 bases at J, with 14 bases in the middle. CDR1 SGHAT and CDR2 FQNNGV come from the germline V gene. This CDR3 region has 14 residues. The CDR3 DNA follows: TGTGCCAGCAGCCCCCTAGGATCTAGTGAAAAACTGTTTTTT. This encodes CASSPLGSSEKLFF. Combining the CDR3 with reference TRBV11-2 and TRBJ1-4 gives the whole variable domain EAGVAQSPRYKIIEKRQSVAFWCNPISGHATLYWYQQILGQGPKLLIQFQNNGVVDDSQLPKDRFSAERLKGVDSTLKIQPAKLEDSAVYLCASSPLGSSEKLFFGSGTQLSVL.